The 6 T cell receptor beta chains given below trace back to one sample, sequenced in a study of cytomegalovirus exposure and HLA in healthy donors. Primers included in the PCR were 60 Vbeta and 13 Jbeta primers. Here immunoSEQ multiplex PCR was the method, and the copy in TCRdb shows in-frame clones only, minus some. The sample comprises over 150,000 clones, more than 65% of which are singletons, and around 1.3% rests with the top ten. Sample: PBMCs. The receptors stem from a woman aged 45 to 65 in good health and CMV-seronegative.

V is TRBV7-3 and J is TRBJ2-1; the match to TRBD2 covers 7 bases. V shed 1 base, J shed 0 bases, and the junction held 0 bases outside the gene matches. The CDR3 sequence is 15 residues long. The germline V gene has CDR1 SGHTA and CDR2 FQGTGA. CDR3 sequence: CASSLIAGSYNEQFF. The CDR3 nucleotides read TGTGCCAGCAGCTTAATAGCGGGCTCCTACAATGAGCAGTTCTTC.

The CDR3 DNA follows: TGTGCCACCAGCAGGGATGGGACAGGGGTAACCGGGGAGCTGTTTTTT. Its protein product is CATSRDGTGVTGELFF. The genes are TRBV15 and TRBJ2-2, with 10 positions matching TRBD1. Germline CDR1 LNHNV, CDR2 YYDKDF (reference sequence). This CDR3 is built from 16 residues. V was pared by 3 bases and J by 5 bases, with 6 bases of the junction left unmatched.

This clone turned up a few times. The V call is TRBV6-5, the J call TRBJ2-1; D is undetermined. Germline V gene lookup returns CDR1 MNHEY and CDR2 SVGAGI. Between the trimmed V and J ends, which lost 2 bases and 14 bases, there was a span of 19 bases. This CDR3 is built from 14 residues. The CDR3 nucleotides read TGTGCCAGCAGTTACAGCAGGCTCCCGACGCCAAAGTTCTTC. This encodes CASSYSRLPTPKFF.

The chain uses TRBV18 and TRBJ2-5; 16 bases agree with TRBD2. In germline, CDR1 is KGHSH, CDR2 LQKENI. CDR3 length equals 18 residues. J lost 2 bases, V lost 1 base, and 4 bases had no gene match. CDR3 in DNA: TGTGCCAGCTCACCACTTCCGGGACTAGCGGGGGGGCAAGAGACCCAGTACTTC. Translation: CASSPLPGLAGGQETQYF.

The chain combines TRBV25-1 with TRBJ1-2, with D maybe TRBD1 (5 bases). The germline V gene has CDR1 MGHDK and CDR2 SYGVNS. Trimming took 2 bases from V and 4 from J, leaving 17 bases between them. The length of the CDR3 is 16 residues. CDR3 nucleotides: TGTGCCAGCAGTGAAATAGGCACAGCGGGGCTCTATGGCTACACCTTC. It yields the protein CASSEIGTAGLYGYTF.

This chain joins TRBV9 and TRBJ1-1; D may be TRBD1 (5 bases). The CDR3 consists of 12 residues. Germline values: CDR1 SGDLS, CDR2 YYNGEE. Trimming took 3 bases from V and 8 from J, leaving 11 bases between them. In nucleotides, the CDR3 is TGTGCCAGCAGCGGAGGGGAGGGGGAAGCTTTCTTT. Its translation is CASSGGEGEAFF.